A selection of T cell receptor beta chains follows, all from one sample in a study of T cell repertoires in aging, cancer and after chemotherapy. TCRdb used MiXCR to reprocess the multiplex PCR reads, holding one entry per CDR3 protein. The data show some 1,800 distinct CDR3 sequences, with 20% to 25% seen just once and over 15% held by the top ten. Input material: blood. Receptors were obtained from a human donor with a solid tumor. Both conserved end residues are part of each CDR3. A D gene is named only where the DNA matches it firmly. Clone size, where shown, is once, few, many, or a class for clones that have expanded.

j_call d_call clone_size v_call cdr3_aa cdr3_nt
TRBJ1-1 TRBD1 - TRBV6-5 CSSGYLLGQGVAEAFF TGCTCCAGCGGCTACCTACTAGGACAGGGGGTCGCTGAAGCTTTCTTT
TRBJ1-2 - large TRBV12-3/TRBV12-4 CASSFGGDSNYGYTF TGTGCCAGCAGTTTCGGAGGAGACTCTAACTATGGCTACACCTTC
TRBJ2-5 - - TRBV5-1 CASSLFPQGLLETQYF TGCGCCAGCAGCTTGTTTCCCCAGGGACTTTTAGAGACCCAGTACTTC
TRBJ2-3 TRBD1 medium-sized TRBV5-4 CASSLEGWDRDTDTQYF TGTGCCAGCAGCTTGGAAGGATGGGACAGGGACACAGATACGCAGTATTTT
TRBJ1-1 - - TRBV5-1 CASSLDLGGTEAFF TGCGCCAGCAGCTTGGACCTAGGAGGGACTGAAGCTTTCTTT
TRBJ2-7 TRBD2 - TRBV6-1 CASSLGLAGDYEQYF TGTGCCAGCAGTTTGGGACTAGCGGGAGACTACGAGCAGTACTTC
TRBJ1-5 - medium-sized TRBV20-1 CSVIPDSGGGPQHF TGCAGTGTCATTCCCGATTCGGGAGGGGGACCCCAGCATTTT
TRBJ2-7 - medium-sized TRBV5-4 CASTKGGTYEQYF TGTGCCAGCACTAAAGGGGGGACCTACGAGCAGTACTTC
TRBJ2-7 - medium-sized TRBV10-3 CASSLAGSGYEQYF TGTGCCTCTTCCCTGGCAGGTAGCGGCTACGAGCAGTACTTC
TRBJ2-1 TRBD2 once TRBV19 CASSMTSGSLNEQFF TGTGCCAGTAGTATGACTAGCGGGAGTCTCAATGAGCAGTTCTTC
TRBJ1-2 - medium-sized TRBV7-9 CASSYGDGYTF TGTGCCAGCAGTTATGGGGATGGCTACACCTTC
TRBJ1-1 TRBD1 - TRBV19 CASSYRGGNTEAFF TGTGCCAGTAGTTACAGGGGAGGGAACACTGAAGCTTTCTTT
TRBJ1-5 - medium-sized TRBV5-5 CASGGAGNQPQHF TGTGCCTCTGGAGGGGCAGGCAATCAGCCCCAGCATTTT
TRBJ2-7 TRBD2 large TRBV29-1 CSVGNRLAGDYEQYF TGCAGCGTGGGGAACCGACTAGCGGGAGACTACGAGCAGTACTTC
TRBJ2-5 - medium-sized TRBV19 CASSIRVGYETQYF TGTGCCAGTAGTATAAGAGTAGGCTACGAGACCCAGTACTTC
TRBJ2-3 TRBD2 medium-sized TRBV20-1 CSATDPRAGDSDTQYF TGCAGTGCAACCGACCCCCGGGCGGGAGATTCAGATACGCAGTATTTT
TRBJ2-7 TRBD1 many TRBV4-2 CASSQETGASPGEQYF TGTGCCAGCAGCCAAGAGACAGGGGCCTCCCCGGGGGAGCAGTACTTC
TRBJ1-2 - medium-sized TRBV20-1 CSARVGGNLDGYTF TGCAGTGCTAGAGTTGGCGGGAACCTGGATGGCTACACCTTC
TRBJ1-1 TRBD1 medium-sized TRBV27 CASSPQGGNTEAFF TGTGCCAGCAGTCCGCAGGGGGGTAACACTGAAGCTTTCTTT
TRBJ2-7 TRBD1 - TRBV5-5 CASTRDRASEQYF TGTGCCAGCACCCGGGACAGGGCGTCCGAGCAGTACTTC
TRBJ2-7 - medium-sized TRBV5-4 CASSSRPRGGYEQYF TGTGCCAGCAGCTCCCGACCCCGAGGAGGGTACGAGCAGTACTTC
TRBJ1-5 - few TRBV7-2 CASGTSGQPQHF TGTGCCAGCGGTACGTCTGGCCAGCCCCAGCATTTT
TRBJ1-5 TRBD1 medium-sized TRBV24-1 CATSDPGQEIGQPQHF TGTGCCACCAGTGACCCGGGACAGGAGATAGGGCAGCCCCAGCATTTT
TRBJ1-5 - medium-sized TRBV10-3 CAITADSNQPQHF TGTGCCATCACGGCAGATAGCAATCAGCCCCAGCATTTT
TRBJ1-6 - few TRBV7-9 CASSLDGDSPLHF TGTGCCAGCAGCTTAGATGGGGATTCACCCCTCCACTTT
TRBJ2-1 - - TRBV12-3/TRBV12-4 CASSSRQGREEQFF TGTGCCAGCAGTTCCCGCCAGGGGAGGGAAGAGCAGTTCTTC
TRBJ2-3 - medium-sized TRBV5-6 CASHSSGRSTDTQYF TGTGCCAGCCATAGTAGCGGACGCAGCACAGATACGCAGTATTTT
TRBJ2-1 TRBD1 many TRBV14 CASSQGQGAYNEQFF TGTGCCAGCAGCCAGGGACAGGGGGCGTACAATGAGCAGTTCTTC
TRBJ2-5 - large TRBV5-5 CASTSVETQYF TGTGCCAGCACGTCCGTTGAGACCCAGTACTTC
TRBJ2-1 - - TRBV4-1 CASSQEAATSYNEQFF TGCGCCAGCAGCCAAGAGGCAGCTACCTCCTACAATGAGCAGTTCTTC
TRBJ2-1 TRBD2 - TRBV20-1 CSARAPGLAKDEQFF TGCAGTGCTAGAGCCCCGGGACTAGCGAAAGATGAGCAGTTCTTC
TRBJ2-1 - - TRBV19 CASSDSGSSGGPYNEQFF TGTGCCAGCAGTGACTCGGGGTCTTCCGGGGGCCCCTACAATGAGCAGTTCTTC
TRBJ2-7 - large TRBV12-3/TRBV12-4 CASSVSGSYEQYF TGTGCCAGCAGTGTCTCCGGGAGCTACGAGCAGTACTTC
TRBJ2-1 TRBD1 - TRBV4-3 CASSQETRTGGFNEQFF TGCGCCAGCAGCCAAGAAACGCGGACAGGGGGTTTTAATGAGCAGTTCTTC
TRBJ2-7 - - TRBV6-5 CASSALGYPEQYF TGTGCCAGCAGTGCCTTAGGATATCCGGAGCAGTACTTC
TRBJ2-3 TRBD2 large TRBV6-5 CASSSRLAGTDTQYF TGTGCCAGCAGTTCGAGACTAGCGGGGACAGATACGCAGTATTTT
TRBJ2-3 - large TRBV6-5 CASSYSWGTDTQYF TGTGCCAGCAGTTACTCGTGGGGCACAGATACGCAGTATTTT
TRBJ1-3 - - TRBV6-2/TRBV6-3 CASKAGVDTGSGNTIYF TGTGCCAGCAAAGCGGGAGTCGACACCGGCTCTGGAAACACCATATATTTT
TRBJ2-7 TRBD1 medium-sized TRBV20-1 CSASPGQGPYEQYF TGCAGTGCTTCACCGGGACAGGGGCCCTACGAGCAGTACTTC
TRBJ2-1 - medium-sized TRBV6-1 CASSDVYNEQFF TGTGCCAGCAGTGACGTCTATAATGAGCAGTTCTTC
TRBJ2-1 TRBD2 large TRBV29-1 CSELAGGNYNEQFF TGCAGCGAATTAGCGGGAGGGAACTACAATGAGCAGTTCTTC
TRBJ2-1 - large TRBV6-4 CASSGGSEGLEQFF TGTGCCAGCAGTGGTGGGTCCGAGGGACTTGAGCAGTTCTTC
TRBJ2-1 TRBD2 few TRBV5-6 CASSTTPVGTSGRFRNNEQFF TGTGCCAGCAGCACGACCCCCGTAGGGACTAGCGGGAGGTTTAGGAACAATGAGCAGTTCTTC
TRBJ2-7 TRBD2 medium-sized TRBV18 CASSPATSGSYEQYF TGTGCCAGCTCACCAGCCACTAGCGGGAGTTACGAGCAGTACTTC
TRBJ1-1 - - TRBV7-9 CASRRTVNTEAFF TGTGCCAGCAGACGAACAGTGAACACTGAAGCTTTCTTT
TRBJ2-1 - medium-sized TRBV20-1 CSARSGGGYNEQFF TGCAGTGCGAGGAGCGGCGGCGGGTACAATGAGCAGTTCTTC
TRBJ1-4 TRBD1 medium-sized TRBV20-1 CSAGTGGDEKLFF TGCAGTGCAGGGACAGGGGGGGATGAAAAACTGTTTTTT
TRBJ1-5 - few TRBV4-3 CASSQVGRHNYSNQPQHF TGCGCCAGCAGCCAAGTCGGCCGGCACAATTATAGCAATCAGCCCCAGCATTTT
TRBJ1-6 TRBD1 medium-sized TRBV12-3/TRBV12-4 CASSPSGTDNSPLHF TGTGCCAGCAGCCCGTCCGGGACAGATAATTCACCCCTCCACTTT
TRBJ2-7 TRBD2 medium-sized TRBV20-1 CSAGPASGDYEQYF TGCAGTGCTGGGCCGGCTAGCGGGGACTACGAGCAGTACTTC
TRBJ2-7 - medium-sized TRBV10-1 CASSAGRAYEQYF TGCGCCAGCAGTGCGGGGCGAGCCTACGAGCAGTACTTC
TRBJ2-7 - - TRBV29-1 CSVEERGTELYEQYF TGCAGCGTTGAAGAGCGGGGGACAGAGCTCTACGAGCAGTACTTC
TRBJ1-4 - medium-sized TRBV6-1 CASSEGAGHEKLFF TGTGCCAGCAGTGAGGGCGCAGGTCATGAAAAACTGTTTTTT